Here is one T cell receptor (beta chain) with its context. Its specificity is not known. This record belongs to a study of beta chain features in type 1 diabetes. Overall study findings and caveats: HLA effects on TCRB rearrangement stayed unresolved here.

Sequenced material consisted of expressed TCRB transcripts (all of the isolated RNA was reverse transcribed). Sequenced by immunoSEQ multiplex PCR; TCRdb stores in-frame clones only, minus some. This table holds under 250,000 clones, around 14% found once. This CDR3 spans 14 amino acids. V was shortened by 2 bases and J by 4 bases, with 12 bases between the two germline ends. Per the germline V gene, CDR1 is SNHLY and CDR2 is FYNNEI. The TCR originated in a middle-aged woman in good health. The chain couples TRBV2 to TRBJ2-7; maybe TRBD1 (5 bases). Sample: naive CD4+ T cells from blood. Here the CDR3 DNA reads TGTGCCAGCAGTGAACAGGGAACTAATTACGAGCAGTACTTC. Residues: CASSEQGTNYEQYF.